This T cell receptor beta chain is from a study of T cells expressing NK-cell markers. With the 5' RACE reads reprocessed, TCRdb shows one record per CDR3 protein and no DNA. The table lists roughly 110,000 distinct CDR3 sequences. The clonotype comes from a woman aged 18-70 years in good health. Sequenced sample: blood T cells: a sorted CD56 or NKG2C T cell subset, CD4+ or CD8+ T cells, or bulk PBMC T cells (not recorded which).

The CDR3 region is CATSSGQGATEKLFF. The chain is built from TRBV15 and TRBJ1-4; TCRdb calls TRBD1, which cannot be checked without DNA. This CDR3 region has 15 residues. CDR1 is LNHNV and CDR2 is YYDKDF in the germline V gene (reference sequence). Drawing the rest from reference TRBV15 and TRBJ1-4, the complete variable domain is DAMVIQNPRYQVTQFGKPVTLSCSQTLNHNVMYWYQQKSSQAPKLLFHYYDKDFNNEADTPDNFQSRRPNTSFCFLDIRSPGLGDTAMYLCATSSGQGATEKLFFGSGTQLSVL.